The 3 T cell receptor beta chains below all came from one sample that was sequenced in a study of OX40 agonist ivuxolimab in advanced cancers. Assay: immunoSEQ multiplex PCR; the TCRdb copy retains only in-frame clones and omits some. Of 15,000 to 20,000 clones listed, around 80% are singletons. Sequencing used CD4+ or CD8+ T cells sorted from blood, obtained in a trial of the OX40 agonist ivuxolimab. The receptors here all came from an adult with an advanced solid tumor such as melanoma, head and neck, liver or kidney cancer.

Points on this clone: One end of the junction fails to match germline, which may point to a read error. The same CDR3 is also encoded by other DNA sequences in this sample. The J gene is TRBJ1-1, the V gene TRBV27; weak D call: TRBD1 (6 bases). The germline V gene encodes CDR1 MNHEY and CDR2 SMNVEV (reference sequence). CDR3 length equals 14 residues. The CDR3 sequence: CASSPAGRGTEAFF. The DNA of the CDR3 is TGTGCCAGCAGCCCCGCAGGGAGGGGGACTGAAGCCTTCTTT.

DNA for the CDR3: TGTGCCAGCGGTTCGATGATCAACACTGAAGCTTTCTTT. Residues: CASGSMINTEAFF. The rearrangement uses TRBV5-4 and TRBJ1-1, with D uncertain. V lost 7 bases and J 2 bases, leaving 12 bases between the germline ends. The CDR3 has 13 amino acids. The germline gives CDR1 SGHNT, CDR2 YYREEE (reference sequence).

The chain has TRBV2 and TRBJ2-1; D is possibly TRBD2 (6 bases). Deletions cut 11 bases from V and 3 bases from J, with 17 bases between. This CDR3 region has 14 residues. CDR1 and CDR2 (germline): SNHLY, FYNNEI. The CDR3 DNA follows: TGTGCCCCCCAGGCGGGGTCATTCTACAATGAGCAGTTCTTC. Its translation is CAPQAGSFYNEQFF.